This T cell receptor (beta chain) was observed in a study of identical twins. The study, taken as a whole, reports: Memory repertoires lacked the insertion deficit that abundant cord blood beta clonotypes showed. Out-of-frame TCR alpha sharing observed in monozygotic twins exceeded model estimates.

There were only healthy Caucasians among the donors. cDNA carried unique molecular identifiers, and a universal primer site was added by template switching. A single record per CDR3 protein comes from TCRdb applying MiXCR to the 5' RACE reads. In the table there are about 570,000 distinct CDR3 sequences, roughly 9.9% of which are singletons. This clonotype was found a few times. No antigen is known for it. This CDR3 is 15 amino acids long. Per the germline V gene, CDR1 is SGHAT and CDR2 is FQDESV (reference sequence). V dropped 4 bases and J dropped 0 bases, with 7 bases sitting between them. These same data were also listed under a study on yellow fever vaccine responses in identical twins.

The V and J genes are TRBV11-1 and TRBJ2-6, with D perhaps matching TRBD1 (5 bases). The receptor was derived from a woman between 18 and 30 years old in good health. Material for sequencing was PBMCs. CDR3 nucleotide sequence: TGTGCCAGCAGCTACACAGGCTCTGGGGCCAACGTCCTGACTTTC. It translates to CASSYTGSGANVLTF.